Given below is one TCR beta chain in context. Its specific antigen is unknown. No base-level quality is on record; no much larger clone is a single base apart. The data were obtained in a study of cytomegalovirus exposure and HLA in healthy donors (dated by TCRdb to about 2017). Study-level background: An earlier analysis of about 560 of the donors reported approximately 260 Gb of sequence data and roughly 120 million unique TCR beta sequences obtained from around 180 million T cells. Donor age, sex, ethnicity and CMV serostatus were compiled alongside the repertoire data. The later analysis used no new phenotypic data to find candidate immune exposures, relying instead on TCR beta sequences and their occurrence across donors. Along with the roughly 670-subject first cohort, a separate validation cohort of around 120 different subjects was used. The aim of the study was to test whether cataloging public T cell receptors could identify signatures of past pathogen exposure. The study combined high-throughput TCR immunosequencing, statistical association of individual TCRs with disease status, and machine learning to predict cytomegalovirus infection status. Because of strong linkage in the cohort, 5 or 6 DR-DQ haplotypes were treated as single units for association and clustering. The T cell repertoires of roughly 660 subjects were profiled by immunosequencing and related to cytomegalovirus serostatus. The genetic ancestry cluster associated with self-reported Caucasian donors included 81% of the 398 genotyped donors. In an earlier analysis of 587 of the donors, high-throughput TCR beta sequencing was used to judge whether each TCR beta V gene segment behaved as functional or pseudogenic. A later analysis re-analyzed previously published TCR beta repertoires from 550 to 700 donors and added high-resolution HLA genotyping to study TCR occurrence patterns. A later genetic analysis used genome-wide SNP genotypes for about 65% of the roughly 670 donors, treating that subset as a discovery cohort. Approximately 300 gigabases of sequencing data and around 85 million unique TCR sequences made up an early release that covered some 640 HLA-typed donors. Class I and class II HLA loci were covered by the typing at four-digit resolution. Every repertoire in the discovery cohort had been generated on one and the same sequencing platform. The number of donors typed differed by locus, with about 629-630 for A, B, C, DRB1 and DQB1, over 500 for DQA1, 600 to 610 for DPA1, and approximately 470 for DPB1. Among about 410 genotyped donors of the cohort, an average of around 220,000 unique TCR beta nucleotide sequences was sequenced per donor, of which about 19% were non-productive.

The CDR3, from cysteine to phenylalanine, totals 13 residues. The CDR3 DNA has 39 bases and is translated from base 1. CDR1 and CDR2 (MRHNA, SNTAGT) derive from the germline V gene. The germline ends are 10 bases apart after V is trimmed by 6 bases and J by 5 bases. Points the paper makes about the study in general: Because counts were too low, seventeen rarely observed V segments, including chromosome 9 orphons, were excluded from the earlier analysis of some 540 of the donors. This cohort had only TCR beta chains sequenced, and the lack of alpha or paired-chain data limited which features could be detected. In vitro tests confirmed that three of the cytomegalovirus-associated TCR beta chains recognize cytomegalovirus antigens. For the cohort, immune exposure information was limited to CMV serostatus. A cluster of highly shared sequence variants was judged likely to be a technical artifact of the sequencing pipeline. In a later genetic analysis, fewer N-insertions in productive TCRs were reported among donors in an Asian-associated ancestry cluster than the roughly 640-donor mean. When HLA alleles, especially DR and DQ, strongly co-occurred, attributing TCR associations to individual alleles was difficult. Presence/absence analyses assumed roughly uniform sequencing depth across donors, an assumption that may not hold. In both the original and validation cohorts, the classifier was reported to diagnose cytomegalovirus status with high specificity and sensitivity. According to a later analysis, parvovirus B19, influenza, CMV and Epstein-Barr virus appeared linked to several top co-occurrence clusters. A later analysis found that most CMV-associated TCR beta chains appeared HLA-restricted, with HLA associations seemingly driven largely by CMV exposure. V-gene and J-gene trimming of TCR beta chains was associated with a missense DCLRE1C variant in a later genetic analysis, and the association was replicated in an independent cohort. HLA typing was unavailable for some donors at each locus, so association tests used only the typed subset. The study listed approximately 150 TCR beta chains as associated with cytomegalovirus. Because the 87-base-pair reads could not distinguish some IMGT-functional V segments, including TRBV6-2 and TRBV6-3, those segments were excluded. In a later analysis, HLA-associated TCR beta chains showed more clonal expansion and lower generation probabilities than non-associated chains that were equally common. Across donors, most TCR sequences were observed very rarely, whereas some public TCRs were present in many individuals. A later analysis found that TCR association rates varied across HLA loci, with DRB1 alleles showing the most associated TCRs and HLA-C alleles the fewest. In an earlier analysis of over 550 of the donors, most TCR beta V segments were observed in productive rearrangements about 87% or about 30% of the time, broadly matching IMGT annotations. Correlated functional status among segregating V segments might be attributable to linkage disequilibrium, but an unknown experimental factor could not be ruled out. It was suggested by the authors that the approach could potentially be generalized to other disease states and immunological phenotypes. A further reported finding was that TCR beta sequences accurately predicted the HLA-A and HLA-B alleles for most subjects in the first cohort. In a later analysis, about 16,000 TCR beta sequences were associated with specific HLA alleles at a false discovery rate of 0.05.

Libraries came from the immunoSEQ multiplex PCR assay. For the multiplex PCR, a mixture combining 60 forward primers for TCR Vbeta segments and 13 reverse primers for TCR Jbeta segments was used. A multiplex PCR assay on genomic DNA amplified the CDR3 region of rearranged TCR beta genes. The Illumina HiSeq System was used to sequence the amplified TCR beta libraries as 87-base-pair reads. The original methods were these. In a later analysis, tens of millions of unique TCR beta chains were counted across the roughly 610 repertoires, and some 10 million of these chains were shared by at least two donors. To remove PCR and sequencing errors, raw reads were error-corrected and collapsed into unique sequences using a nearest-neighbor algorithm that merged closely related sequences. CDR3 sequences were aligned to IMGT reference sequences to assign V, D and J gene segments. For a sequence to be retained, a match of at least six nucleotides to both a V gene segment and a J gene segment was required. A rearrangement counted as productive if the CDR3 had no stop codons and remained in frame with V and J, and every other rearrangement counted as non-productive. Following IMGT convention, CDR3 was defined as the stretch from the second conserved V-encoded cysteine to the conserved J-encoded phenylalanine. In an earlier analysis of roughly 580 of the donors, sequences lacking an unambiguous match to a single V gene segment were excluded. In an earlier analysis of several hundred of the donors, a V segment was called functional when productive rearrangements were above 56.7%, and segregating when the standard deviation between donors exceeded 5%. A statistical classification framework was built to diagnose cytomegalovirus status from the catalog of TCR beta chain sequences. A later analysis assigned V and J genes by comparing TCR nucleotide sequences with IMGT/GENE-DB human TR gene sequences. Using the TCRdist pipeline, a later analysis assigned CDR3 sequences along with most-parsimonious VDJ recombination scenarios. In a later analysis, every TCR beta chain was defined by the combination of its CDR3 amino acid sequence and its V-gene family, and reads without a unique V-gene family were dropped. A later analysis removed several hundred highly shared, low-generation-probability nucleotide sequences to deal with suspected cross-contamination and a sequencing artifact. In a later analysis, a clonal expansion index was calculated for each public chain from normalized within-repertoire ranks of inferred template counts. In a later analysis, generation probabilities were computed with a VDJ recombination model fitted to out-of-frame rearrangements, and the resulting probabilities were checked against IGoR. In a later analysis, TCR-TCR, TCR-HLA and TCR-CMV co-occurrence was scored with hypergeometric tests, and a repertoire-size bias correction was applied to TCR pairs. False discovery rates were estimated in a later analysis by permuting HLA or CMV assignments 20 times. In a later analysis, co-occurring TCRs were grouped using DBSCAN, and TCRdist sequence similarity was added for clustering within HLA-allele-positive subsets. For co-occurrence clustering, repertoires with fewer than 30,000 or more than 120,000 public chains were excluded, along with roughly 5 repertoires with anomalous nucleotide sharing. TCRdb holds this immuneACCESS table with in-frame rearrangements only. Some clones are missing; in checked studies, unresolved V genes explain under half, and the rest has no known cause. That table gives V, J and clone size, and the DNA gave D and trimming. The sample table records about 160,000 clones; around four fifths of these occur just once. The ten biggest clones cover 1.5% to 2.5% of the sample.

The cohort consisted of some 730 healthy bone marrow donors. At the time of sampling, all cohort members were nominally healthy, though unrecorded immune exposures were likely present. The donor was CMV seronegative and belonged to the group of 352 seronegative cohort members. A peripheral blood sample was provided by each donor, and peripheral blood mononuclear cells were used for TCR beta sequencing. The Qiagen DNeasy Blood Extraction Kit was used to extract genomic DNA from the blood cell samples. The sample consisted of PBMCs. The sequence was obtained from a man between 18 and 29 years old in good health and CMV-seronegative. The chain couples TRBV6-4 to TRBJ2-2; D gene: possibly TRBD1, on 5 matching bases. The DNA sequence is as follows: TGTGCCAGCAGCCCACAGGAAACCGGGGAGCTGTTTTTT. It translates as CASSPQETGELFF.